This T cell receptor (beta chain) emerged from a study of OX40 agonist ivuxolimab in advanced cancers. Background on the whole study: The costimulatory receptor OX40 (CD134) was targeted by ivuxolimab, a fully human IgG2 agonistic monoclonal antibody. Intravenous ivuxolimab was administered to patients every 2 weeks at six dose levels: 0.01, 0.1, 0.3, 1.5, 3 and 10 mg/kg. Of the 50 to 55 dose-escalation patients, hepatocellular carcinoma was present in around 20, melanoma in approximately 15, renal cell carcinoma in 9 and head and neck cancer in 9. In the dose-escalation cohort, 82.7% of patients were male, and the mean age was approximately 60 years, with a range of roughly 20 to 80. Patients were allowed to have had prior anti-PD-1, anti-PD-L1 or anti-CTLA-4 therapy, and 40% to 45% of the dose-escalation patients had been treated with checkpoint inhibitors. Partial responses occurred in three dose-escalation patients, of whom one had hepatocellular carcinoma and two had cutaneous melanoma. The purpose of peripheral TCRbeta sequencing was to test whether ivuxolimab changed TCR sequence diversity and led to clonal T-cell expansion. The paper reports the monotherapy dose-escalation portion (N of about 54 patients) of the phase I ivuxolimab trial. Paper-wide results and their limitations: In the 0.1-3.0 mg/kg groups, partial responders had among the lowest normalized peripheral clonal expansion, particularly in CD8+ T cells. Which antigens the clonally expanded peripheral T cells were specific for was not determined. Low levels of normalized T-cell clonal expansion were also seen in some patients who did not respond. After ivuxolimab, expanded clones were on average more numerous among CD8+ T cells than among CD4+ T cells. Clonal expansion of both CD4+ and CD8+ blood T cells was observed from baseline to week 6 at doses 0.1 to 3.0 mg/kg.

Patients with a history of autoimmune disease or receiving systemic immunosuppression were excluded from the trial. In every dose cohort, peripheral blood was drawn for TCR sequencing at baseline, cycle 4 day 1, and cycle 7 day 1. Samples came from an open-label, multicenter, first-in-human phase I dose-escalation trial of ivuxolimab. Adults with locally advanced or metastatic head and neck squamous cell, hepatocellular, melanoma or renal cell carcinoma were enrolled in the trial. CD4+ and CD8+ T cells were sorted separately from peripheral blood before TCR sequencing. From the cysteine through the phenylalanine, the CDR3 covers 12 amino acids. Only the CDR3 part of the read is kept: 36 bases, read in frame from the first base. Looking up the germline V gene (reference sequence) yields CDR1 LNHNV and CDR2 YYDKDF. Cut back by 0 bases and 7 bases, the V and J ends lie 4 bases apart. For sequencing of the TCRbeta CDR3 region, genomic DNA was extracted from the sorted cells. The immunoSEQ Assay was used to sequence the TCRbeta CDR3 regions. Imported from immuneACCESS, the table was reduced by TCRdb to in-frame sequences with V and J called. These copies leave out some clones; in studies compared against another copy, an unresolved V gene accounts for under half, and the cause of the remainder is not known. A total of over 45,000 clones appear in this sample, 75% to 90% of them only once. Approximately 1.4% of the sample belongs to the ten largest clones.

A note on this clone: The target of this receptor is not known. Base qualities are missing; no much larger clone stands one base away.

The V and J segments used are TRBV15 and TRBJ2-1; the D gene assignment is ambiguous. The sequencing here drew on CD4+ or CD8+ T cells sorted from blood, taken in a trial of the OX40 agonist ivuxolimab. This TCR was recovered from an adult with an advanced solid tumor such as melanoma, head and neck, liver or kidney cancer. The nucleotides are TGTGCCACCAGCAGAGAGATTAATGAGCAGTTCTTC. Translated, it reads CATSREINEQFF.